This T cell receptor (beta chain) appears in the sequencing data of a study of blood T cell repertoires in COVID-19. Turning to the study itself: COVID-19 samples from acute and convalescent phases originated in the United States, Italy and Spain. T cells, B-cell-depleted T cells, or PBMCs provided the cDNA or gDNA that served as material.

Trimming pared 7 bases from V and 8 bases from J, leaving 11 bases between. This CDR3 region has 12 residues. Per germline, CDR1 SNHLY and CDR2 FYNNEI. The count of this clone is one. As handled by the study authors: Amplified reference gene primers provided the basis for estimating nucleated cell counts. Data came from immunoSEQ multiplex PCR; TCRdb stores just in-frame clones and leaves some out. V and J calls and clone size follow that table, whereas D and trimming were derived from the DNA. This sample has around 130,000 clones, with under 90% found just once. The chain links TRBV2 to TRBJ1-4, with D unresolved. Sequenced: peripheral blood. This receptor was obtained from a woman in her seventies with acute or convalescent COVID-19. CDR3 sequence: CASTENKEKLFF. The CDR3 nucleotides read TGTGCCAGCACGGAGAACAAGGAAAAACTGTTTTTT.